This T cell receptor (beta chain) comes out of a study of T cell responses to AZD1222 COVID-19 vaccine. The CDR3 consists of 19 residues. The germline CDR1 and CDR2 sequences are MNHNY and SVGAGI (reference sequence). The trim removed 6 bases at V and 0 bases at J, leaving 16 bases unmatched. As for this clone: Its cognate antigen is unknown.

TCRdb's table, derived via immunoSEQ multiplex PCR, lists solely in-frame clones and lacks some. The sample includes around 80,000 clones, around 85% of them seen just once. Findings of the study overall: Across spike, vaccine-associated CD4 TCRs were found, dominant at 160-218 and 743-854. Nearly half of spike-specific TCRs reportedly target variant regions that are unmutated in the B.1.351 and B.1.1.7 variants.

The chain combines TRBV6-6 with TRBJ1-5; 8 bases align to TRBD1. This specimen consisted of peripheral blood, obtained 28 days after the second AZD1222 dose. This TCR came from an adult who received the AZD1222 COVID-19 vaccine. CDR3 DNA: TGTGCCAGCAGCTCCAGAGGGACAGGCGGCATGTATAGCAATCAGCCCCAGCATTTT. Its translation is CASSSRGTGGMYSNQPQHF.